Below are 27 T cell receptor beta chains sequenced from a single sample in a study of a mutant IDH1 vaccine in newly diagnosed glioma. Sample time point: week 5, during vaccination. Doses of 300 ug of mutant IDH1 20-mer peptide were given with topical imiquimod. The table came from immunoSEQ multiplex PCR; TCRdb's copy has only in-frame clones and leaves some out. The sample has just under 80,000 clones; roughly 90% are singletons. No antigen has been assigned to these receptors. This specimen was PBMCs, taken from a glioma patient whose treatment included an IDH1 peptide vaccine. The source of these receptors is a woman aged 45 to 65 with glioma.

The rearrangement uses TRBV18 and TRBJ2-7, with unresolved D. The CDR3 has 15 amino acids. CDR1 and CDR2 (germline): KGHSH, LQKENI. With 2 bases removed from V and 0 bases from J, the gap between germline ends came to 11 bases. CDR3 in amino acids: CASSPGDRSSYEQYF. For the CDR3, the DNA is TGTGCCAGCTCACCAGGTGACCGGAGCTCCTACGAGCAGTACTTC.

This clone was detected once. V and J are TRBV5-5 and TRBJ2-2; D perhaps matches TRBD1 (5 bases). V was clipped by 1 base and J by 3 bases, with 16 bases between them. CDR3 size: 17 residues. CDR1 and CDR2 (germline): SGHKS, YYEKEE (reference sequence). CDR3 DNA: TGTGCCAGCAGCTTGAGAAAAACAGGAGCGTACACCGGGGAGCTGTTTTTT. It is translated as CASSLRKTGAYTGELFF.

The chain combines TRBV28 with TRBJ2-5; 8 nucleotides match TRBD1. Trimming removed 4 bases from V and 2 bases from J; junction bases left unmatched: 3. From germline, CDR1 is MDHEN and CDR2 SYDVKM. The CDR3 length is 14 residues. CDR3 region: CASSSRTGQETQYF. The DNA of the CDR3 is TGTGCCAGCAGTTCCCGGACAGGGCAAGAGACCCAGTACTTC. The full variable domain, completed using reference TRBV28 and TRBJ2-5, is DVKVTQSSRYLVKRTGEKVFLECVQDMDHENMFWYRQDPGLGLRLIYFSYDVKMKEKGDIPEGYSVSREKKERFSLILESASTNQTSMYLCASSSRTGQETQYFGPGTRLLVL.

The CDR3 coding sequence is TGTGCCAGCAGCTTGAGGATCCCCTACGAGCAGTACTTC. This gives the protein CASSLRIPYEQYF. The chain is built from TRBV5-6 and TRBJ2-7; D not certain. Trimming removed 1 base at V and 2 bases at J, with 7 bases between. The CDR3 is 13 amino acids. Germline V gene sequence: CDR1 SGHDT, CDR2 YYEEEE.

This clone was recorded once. DNA for the CDR3: TGCAGCGTTGATCGAAGGGACAGGGGGAAAGAGACCCAGTACTTC. The encoded protein is CSVDRRDRGKETQYF. This chain joins TRBV29-1 and TRBJ2-5; TRBD1 agrees at 11 bases. V shed 3 bases, J shed 3 bases, and the junction held 6 bases outside the gene matches. CDR1 is SQVTM, CDR2 ANQGSEA, per germline. This CDR3 has 15 residues.

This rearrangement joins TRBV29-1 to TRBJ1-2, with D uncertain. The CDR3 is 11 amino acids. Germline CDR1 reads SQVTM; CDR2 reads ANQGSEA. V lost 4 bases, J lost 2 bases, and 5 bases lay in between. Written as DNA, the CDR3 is TGCAGCGTTGTGATGAACTATGGCTACACCTTC. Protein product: CSVVMNYGYTF.

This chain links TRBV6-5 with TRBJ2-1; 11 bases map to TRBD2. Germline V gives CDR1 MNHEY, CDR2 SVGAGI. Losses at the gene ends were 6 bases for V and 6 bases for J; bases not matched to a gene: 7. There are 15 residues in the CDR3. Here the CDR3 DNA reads TGTGCCAGCAGCCCGGGACTAGCGGCCCGCAATGAGCAGTTCTTC. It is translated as CASSPGLAARNEQFF.

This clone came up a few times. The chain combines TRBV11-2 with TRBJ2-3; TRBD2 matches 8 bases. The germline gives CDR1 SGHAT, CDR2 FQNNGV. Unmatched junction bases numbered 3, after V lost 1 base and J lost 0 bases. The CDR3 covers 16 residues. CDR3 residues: CASSLGLAGSTDTQYF. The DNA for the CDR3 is TGTGCCAGCAGCTTAGGGCTAGCGGGTAGCACAGATACGCAGTATTTT.

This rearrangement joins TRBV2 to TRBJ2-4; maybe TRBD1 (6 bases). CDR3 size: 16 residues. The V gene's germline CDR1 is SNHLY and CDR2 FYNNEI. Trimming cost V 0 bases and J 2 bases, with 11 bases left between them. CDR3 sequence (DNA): TGTGCCAGCAGTGAAGCGCACAGGGTGACCAAAAACATTCAGTACTTC. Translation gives CASSEAHRVTKNIQYF.

The CDR3 nucleotides are TGTGCCAGCAGCGACAACCAAGCGGGTTCGAACACCGGGGAGCTGTTTTTT. Translation: CASSDNQAGSNTGELFF. The chain recombines TRBV9 with TRBJ2-2; TRBD2 might be the D (6 bases). This CDR3 comprises 17 residues. Germline V gene data show CDR1 as SGDLS and CDR2 as YYNGEE. V was shortened by 3 bases and J by 0 bases, with 15 bases between the two germline ends.

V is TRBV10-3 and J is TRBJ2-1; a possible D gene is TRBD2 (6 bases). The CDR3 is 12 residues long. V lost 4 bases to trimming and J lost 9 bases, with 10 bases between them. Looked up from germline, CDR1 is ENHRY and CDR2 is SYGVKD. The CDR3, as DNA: TGTGCCATCAGTGCGACTAGATTTGAGCAGTTCTTC. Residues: CAISATRFEQFF.

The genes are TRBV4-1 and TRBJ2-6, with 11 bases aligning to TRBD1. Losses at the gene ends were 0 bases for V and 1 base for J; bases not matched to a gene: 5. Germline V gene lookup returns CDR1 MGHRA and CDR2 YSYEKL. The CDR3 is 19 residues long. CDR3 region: CASSQDRGTGGSGANVLTF. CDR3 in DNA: TGCGCCAGCAGCCAAGATCGAGGGACAGGGGGTTCTGGGGCCAACGTCCTGACTTTC.

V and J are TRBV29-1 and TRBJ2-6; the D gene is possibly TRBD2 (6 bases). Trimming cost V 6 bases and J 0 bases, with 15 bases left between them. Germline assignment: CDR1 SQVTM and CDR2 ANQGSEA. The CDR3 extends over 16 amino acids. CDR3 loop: CSVRGRGSSGANVLTF. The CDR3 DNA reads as TGCAGCGTCCGGGGACGGGGGAGCTCTGGGGCCAACGTCCTGACTTTC.

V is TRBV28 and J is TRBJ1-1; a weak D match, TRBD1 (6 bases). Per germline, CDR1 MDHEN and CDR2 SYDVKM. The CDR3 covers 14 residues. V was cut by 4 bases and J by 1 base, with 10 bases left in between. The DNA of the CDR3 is TGTGCCAGCAGTTCCGGACAGCCGAACACTGAAGCTTTCTTT. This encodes CASSSGQPNTEAFF.

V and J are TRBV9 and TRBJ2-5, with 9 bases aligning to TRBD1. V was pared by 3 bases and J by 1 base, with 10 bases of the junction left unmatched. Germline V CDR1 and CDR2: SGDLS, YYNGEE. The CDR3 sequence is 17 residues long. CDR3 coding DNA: TGTGCCAGCAGCGCCCTTTTTGCGGGACAGGGCCAAGAGACCCAGTACTTC. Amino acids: CASSALFAGQGQETQYF.

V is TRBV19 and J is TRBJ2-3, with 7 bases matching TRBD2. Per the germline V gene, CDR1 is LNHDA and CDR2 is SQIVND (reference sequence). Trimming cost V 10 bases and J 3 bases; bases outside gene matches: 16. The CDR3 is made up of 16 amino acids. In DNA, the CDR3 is TGTGCCAAGCCACCCGGTCCAGCGGGATTTACAGATACGCAGTATTTT. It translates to CAKPPGPAGFTDTQYF. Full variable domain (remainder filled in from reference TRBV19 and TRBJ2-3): DGGITQSPKYLFRKEGQNVTLSCEQNLNHDAMYWYRQDPGQGLRLIYYSQIVNDFQKGDIAEGYSVSREKKESFPLTVTSAQKNPTAFYLCAKPPGPAGFTDTQYFGPGTRLTVL.

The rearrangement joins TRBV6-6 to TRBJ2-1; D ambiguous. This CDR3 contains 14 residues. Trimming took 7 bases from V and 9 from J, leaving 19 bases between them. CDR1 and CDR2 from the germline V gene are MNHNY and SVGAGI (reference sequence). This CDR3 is CASNIPSVAAEQFF. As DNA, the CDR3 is TGTGCCAGCAACATCCCGTCGGTGGCGGCTGAGCAGTTCTTC.

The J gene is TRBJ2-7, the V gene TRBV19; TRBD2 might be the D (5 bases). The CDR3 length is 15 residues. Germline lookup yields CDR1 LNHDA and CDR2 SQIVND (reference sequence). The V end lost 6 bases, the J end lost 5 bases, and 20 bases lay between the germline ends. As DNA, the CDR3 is TGTGCCAGTAGCCCCCGAGAGGGTGTGGTGAACGAGCAGTACTTC. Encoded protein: CASSPREGVVNEQYF. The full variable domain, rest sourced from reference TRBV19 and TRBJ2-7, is DGGITQSPKYLFRKEGQNVTLSCEQNLNHDAMYWYRQDPGQGLRLIYYSQIVNDFQKGDIAEGYSVSREKKESFPLTVTSAQKNPTAFYLCASSPREGVVNEQYFGPGTRLTVT.

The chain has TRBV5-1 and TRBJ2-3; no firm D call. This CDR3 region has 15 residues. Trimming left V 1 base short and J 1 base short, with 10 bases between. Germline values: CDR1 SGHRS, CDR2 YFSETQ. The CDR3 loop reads CASSLMQVGTDTQYF. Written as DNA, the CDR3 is TGCGCCAGCAGCTTGATGCAGGTTGGCACAGATACGCAGTATTTT.

For the CDR3, the DNA is TGTGCCAGCAGCCCCAGGAGGGCCACAGATACGCAGTATTTT. This codes for CASSPRRATDTQYF. This rearrangement joins TRBV13 to TRBJ2-3, with a weak D call TRBD2 (6 bases). The CDR3 loop spans 14 amino acids. V was trimmed by 5 bases and J by 2 bases, leaving 11 bases between them. Germline V gene sequence: CDR1 PRHDT, CDR2 FYEKMQ (reference sequence).

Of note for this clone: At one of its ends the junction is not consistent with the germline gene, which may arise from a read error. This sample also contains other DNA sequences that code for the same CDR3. As DNA, the CDR3 is TGTGCTAGCAGCCCCGGACTAGCGGGAGTCCATGAGCAGTTCTTC. Encoded protein: CASSPGLAGVHEQFF. The V call is TRBV5-6, the J call TRBJ2-1; 13 bases match TRBD2. The CDR3 extends over 15 amino acids. From germline, CDR1 is SGHDT and CDR2 YYEEEE.

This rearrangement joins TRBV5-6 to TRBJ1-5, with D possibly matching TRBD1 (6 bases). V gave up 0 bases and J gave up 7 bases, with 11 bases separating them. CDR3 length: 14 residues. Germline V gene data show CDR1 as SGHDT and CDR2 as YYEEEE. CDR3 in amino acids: CASSLVGGRQPQHF. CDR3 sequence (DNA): TGTGCCAGCAGCTTGGTTGGGGGCCGCCAGCCCCAGCATTTT.

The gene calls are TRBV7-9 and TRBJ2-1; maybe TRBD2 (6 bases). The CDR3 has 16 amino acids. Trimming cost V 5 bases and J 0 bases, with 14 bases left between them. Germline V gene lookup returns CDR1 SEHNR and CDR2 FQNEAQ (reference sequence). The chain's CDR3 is CASSQLSGASYNEQFF. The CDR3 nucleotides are TGTGCCAGCAGCCAGCTGTCGGGAGCCTCCTACAATGAGCAGTTCTTC.

DNA of the CDR3: TGTGCCAGCAGCTTAGCGCCAGCGGGAGGGCTAGAGACCCAGTACTTC. Amino acid sequence: CASSLAPAGGLETQYF. The chain couples TRBV7-2 to TRBJ2-5, with 10 positions matching TRBD2. V gave up 0 bases and J gave up 4 bases; unmatched junction bases: 5. Germline-derived CDR1 and CDR2 are SGHTA and FQGNSA. CDR3 length: 16 residues. The full variable domain, in which reference TRBV7-2 and TRBJ2-5 provide the parts outside the CDR3, is GAGVSQSPSNKVTEKGKDVELRCDPISGHTALYWYRQSLGQGLEFLIYFQGNSAPDKSGLPSDRFSAERTGGSVSTLTIQRTQQEDSAVYLCASSLAPAGGLETQYFGPGTRLLVL.

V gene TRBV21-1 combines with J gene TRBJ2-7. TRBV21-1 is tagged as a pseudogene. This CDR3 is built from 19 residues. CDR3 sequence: CASSKEKVGDKGFRYEQYF. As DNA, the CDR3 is TGTGCCAGCAGCAAAGAGAAAGTTGGAGACAAGGGTTTCCGCTACGAGCAGTACTTC.

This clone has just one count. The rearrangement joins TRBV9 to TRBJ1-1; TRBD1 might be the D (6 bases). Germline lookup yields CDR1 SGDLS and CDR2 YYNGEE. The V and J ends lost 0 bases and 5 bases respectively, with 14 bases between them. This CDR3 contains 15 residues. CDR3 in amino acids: CASSVEAGADTEAFF. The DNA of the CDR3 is TGTGCCAGCAGCGTAGAGGCAGGGGCGGATACTGAAGCTTTCTTT. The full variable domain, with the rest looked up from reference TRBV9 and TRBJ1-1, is DSGVTQTPKHLITATGQRVTLRCSPRSGDLSVYWYQQSLDQGLQFLIQYYNGEERAKGNILERFSAQQFPDLHSELNLSSLELGDSALYFCASSVEAGADTEAFFGQGTRLTVV.

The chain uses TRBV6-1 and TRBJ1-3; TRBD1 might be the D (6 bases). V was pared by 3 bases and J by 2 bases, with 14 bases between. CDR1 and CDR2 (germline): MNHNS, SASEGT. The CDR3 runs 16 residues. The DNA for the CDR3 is TGTGCCAGCAGTGACGTCGGGGGCTTTACTGGAAACACCATATATTTT. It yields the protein CASSDVGGFTGNTIYF.